This TCR beta chain was found in a study of blood T cell repertoires in COVID-19. Turning to the study itself: Spain, Italy and the United States supplied samples that represented acute and convalescent COVID-19. T cells, B-cell-depleted T cells, or PBMCs supplied cDNA or gDNA.

This CDR3 is 13 amino acids long. The ends were cut back, 2 bases at V and 8 bases at J, with 7 bases in the middle. Germline values: CDR1 KGHSH, CDR2 LQKENI. Per the authors' pipeline: Estimates of nucleated cell counts were drawn from the amplification of reference gene primers. Sequenced by immunoSEQ multiplex PCR; TCRdb stores in-frame clones only, minus some. V and J calls and clone size follow that table, whereas D and trimming were derived from the DNA. The table shows around 100,000 clones, with around 73% occurring only once. The TCR was taken from a man aged 60-69 years with active or convalescent COVID-19. Material for sequencing was peripheral blood. This sequence joins TRBV18 and TRBJ1-6, with D uncertain. The CDR3 DNA reads TGTGCCAGCTCACCAGATTTAGATTCACCCCTCCACTTT. Its translation: CASSPDLDSPLHF.